The 8 T cell receptor beta chains in this list originate from one sample, sequenced in a study of cytomegalovirus exposure and HLA in healthy donors. PCR primers comprised 60 Vbeta and 13 Jbeta primers. The method was immunoSEQ multiplex PCR; TCRdb's version includes in-frame clones alone and lacks a portion of them. Of over 200,000 clones listed, more than 75% were seen once; the top ten hold roughly 1.3%. The sample comprised PBMCs. The receptor source for this set is a human donor in good health.

V usage is TRBV6-5 and J usage is TRBJ1-5; a weak D match, TRBD1 (6 bases). V was trimmed by 1 base and J by 4 bases, leaving 11 bases between them. CDR1 and CDR2 from the germline V gene are MNHEY and SVGAGI. This CDR3 is built from 15 residues. Here the CDR3 reads CASSYYRDVNQPQHF. CDR3 nucleotides: TGTGCCAGCAGTTACTACAGGGACGTGAATCAGCCCCAGCATTTT.

The genes are TRBV5-1 and TRBJ2-3; TRBD2 might be the D (6 bases). The CDR3 contains 15 residues. Germline loops: CDR1 SGHRS, CDR2 YFSETQ. V gave up 0 bases and J gave up 2 bases, with 10 bases separating them. The CDR3 coding sequence is TGCGCCAGCAGCTTGGGGGGGGAACTCACAGATACGCAGTATTTT. Amino acid sequence: CASSLGGELTDTQYF.

The chain uses TRBV4-3 and TRBJ2-7; maybe TRBD1 (6 bases). Between the trimmed V and J ends, which lost 2 bases and 5 bases, there was a span of 10 bases. CDR3 length: 13 residues. CDR1 is LGHNA, CDR2 YSLEER, per germline. The chain's CDR3 is CASSQTGKHEQYF. For the CDR3, the DNA is TGCGCCAGCAGCCAAACAGGGAAGCACGAGCAGTACTTC.

The chain uses TRBV7-9 and TRBJ1-2; 8 nucleotides agree with TRBD1. The CDR3 is 16 amino acids. CDR1 is SEHNR, CDR2 FQNEAQ, per germline (reference sequence). J lost 7 bases, V lost 5 bases, and 15 bases had no gene match. The CDR3 nucleotides are TGTGCCAGCAGCCTACATTTAATTACAGGGGGTGGTGGCTACACCTTC. The encoded protein is CASSLHLITGGGGYTF.

The chain carries TRBV5-1 and TRBJ2-3, with D possibly matching TRBD2 (6 bases). Germline V lookup: CDR1 SGHRS, CDR2 YFSETQ. V lost 4 bases, J lost 0 bases, and 18 bases lay in between. The CDR3 has 17 residues. This CDR3 is CASSPREQGGSTDTQYF. The CDR3 DNA follows: TGCGCCAGCAGCCCCCGAGAGCAGGGAGGTAGCACAGATACGCAGTATTTT.

The chain joins TRBV11-2 to TRBJ2-3; 9 bases are shared with TRBD2. V gave up 3 bases and J gave up 4 bases; unmatched junction bases: 5. The CDR3 contains 15 residues. Per the germline V gene, CDR1 is SGHAT and CDR2 is FQNNGV. The CDR3 region has the DNA TGTGCCAGCAGCTTCTCCGGCGGGAGGGCAGATACGCAGTATTTT. This gives the protein CASSFSGGRADTQYF.

The chain uses TRBV4-1 and TRBJ2-3, with D possibly TRBD2 on 7 matching bases. The germline gives CDR1 MGHRA, CDR2 YSYEKL. The CDR3 contains 16 residues. With 0 bases removed from V and 5 bases from J, the gap between germline ends came to 15 bases. The CDR3 nucleotides are TGCGCCAGCAGCCAAGAAGGTTCCGGGGGGCTAGATACGCAGTATTTT. Translation: CASSQEGSGGLDTQYF.

The V call is TRBV2, the J call TRBJ2-7; TRBD2 might be the D (6 bases). Germline CDR1 reads SNHLY; CDR2 reads FYNNEI. There are 14 residues in the CDR3. Deletions cut 0 bases from V and 7 bases from J, with 13 bases between. CDR3 nucleotide sequence: TGTGCCAGCAGTGAAGCGCGGAGGGCGCTTGAGCAGTACTTC. It specifies CASSEARRALEQYF.